Presented here are 31 T cell receptor beta chains from one specimen sequenced in a study of blood T cell repertoires in COVID-19. Produced via immunoSEQ multiplex PCR; TCRdb's table is partial and in-frame only. The sample has around 89,000 clones; about 91% are singletons. The sequencing input was peripheral blood. The receptors here all came from a man aged 60-69 years with acute or convalescent COVID-19.

The V call is TRBV5-4, the J call TRBJ2-2; 14 nucleotides align to TRBD2. The germline V gene has CDR1 SGHNT and CDR2 YYREEE (reference sequence). Trimming took 3 bases from V and 5 from J; bases not matched to a gene: 3. CDR3 size: 16 residues. The CDR3 loop is CASSSGTSGRTGELFF. CDR3 coding DNA: TGTGCCAGCAGCTCCGGGACTAGCGGGAGAACCGGGGAGCTGTTTTTT. Combining the CDR3 with reference TRBV5-4 and TRBJ2-2 gives the whole variable domain ETGVTQSPTHLIKTRGQQVTLRCSSQSGHNTVSWYQQALGQGPQFIFQYYREEENGRGNFPPRFSGLQFPNYSSELNVNALELDDSALYLCASSSGTSGRTGELFFGEGSRLTVL.

This clone was detected once. The chain carries TRBV5-1 and TRBJ2-2; TRBD1 aligns across 9 bases. Germline values: CDR1 SGHRS, CDR2 YFSETQ. J was trimmed by 4 bases and V by 2 bases; bases with no gene match: 12. This CDR3 has 18 residues. CDR3 nucleotides: TGCGCCAGCAGCTTCTTCCCCGGGACAGGGATAAGCACCGGGGAGCTGTTTTTT. It translates to CASSFFPGTGISTGELFF.

The V and J genes are TRBV7-2 and TRBJ2-3; no reliable D call. V lost 4 bases and J lost 3, with 14 bases in between. The germline V gene encodes CDR1 SGHTA and CDR2 FQGNSA. The CDR3 is 15 amino acids. CDR3: CASSSAPGGTDTQYF. For the CDR3, the DNA is TGTGCCAGCAGCTCAGCGCCAGGTGGAACAGATACGCAGTATTTT.

The V and J genes are TRBV30 and TRBJ2-3; D ambiguous. Germline lookup yields CDR1 GTSNPN and CDR2 SVGIG (reference sequence). This CDR3 region has 13 residues. V was cut by 2 bases and J by 4 bases, with 10 bases left in between. CDR3 in amino acids: CAWSLNEADTQYF. The CDR3 region has the DNA TGTGCCTGGAGTCTAAACGAGGCAGATACGCAGTATTTT. Using reference TRBV30 and TRBJ2-3 for the parts outside the CDR3, the full variable domain is SQTIHQWPATLVQPVGSPLSLECTVEGTSNPNLYWYRQAAGRGLQLLFYSVGIGQISSEVPQNLSASRPQDRQFILSSKKLLLSDSGFYLCAWSLNEADTQYFGPGTRLTVL.

This clone was seen only a few times. This chain joins TRBV5-1 and TRBJ2-2, with 8 bases matching TRBD2. Trimming took 5 bases from V and 4 from J; bases not matched to a gene: 7. The CDR3 consists of 15 residues. Germline loops: CDR1 SGHRS, CDR2 YFSETQ. The CDR3 DNA follows: TGCGCCAGCAGTGTGGCGGGGGGTGTCACCGGGGAGCTGTTTTTT. This codes for CASSVAGGVTGELFF.

V and J are TRBV10-3 and TRBJ2-7; D perhaps matches TRBD1 (6 bases). Trimming took off 0 bases at V and 5 bases at J, with 11 bases between the two ends. Germline V CDR1 and CDR2: ENHRY, SYGVKD. The CDR3 contains 14 residues. The CDR3 nucleotides read TGTGCCATCAGTGAGTCTCAGGGGCGGGACGAGCAGTACTTC. As protein: CAISESQGRDEQYF.

The chain recombines TRBV13 with TRBJ1-1; weak D call: TRBD1 (5 bases). Germline assignment: CDR1 PRHDT and CDR2 FYEKMQ (reference sequence). V was clipped by 4 bases and J by 4 bases, with 16 bases between them. There are 15 residues in the CDR3. The CDR3 sequence: CASSSVGRGSTEAFF. The CDR3 coding sequence is TGTGCCAGCAGCTCCGTAGGTAGGGGATCCACTGAAGCTTTCTTT.

The chain has TRBV19 and TRBJ2-1; TRBD1 might be the D (6 bases). Germline assignment: CDR1 LNHDA and CDR2 SQIVND (reference sequence). Between the trimmed V and J ends, which lost 3 bases and 2 bases, there was a span of 11 bases. This CDR3 comprises 15 residues. The DNA of the CDR3 is TGTGCCAGTAGTATGATGGGGGCAACCTACAATGAGCAGTTCTTC. This encodes CASSMMGATYNEQFF.

CDR3 nucleotide sequence: TGTGCCACCAGTGACATAGACAGGCGCCTAGGCTTCTTT. Translating gives CATSDIDRRLGFF. The chain joins TRBV24-1 to TRBJ1-1, with D possibly being TRBD1 (6 bases). The V end lost 4 bases, the J end lost 14 bases, and 19 bases lay between the germline ends. The CDR3 consists of 13 residues. The germline CDR1 and CDR2 sequences are KGHDR and SFDVKD.

As for this clone: Other DNA variants within this sample encode the same CDR3. The DNA of the CDR3 is TGTGCCAGCAGTCTAGCGGGGGGTGACACCGGGGAGCTGTTTTTT. Translated: CASSLAGGDTGELFF. The rearrangement uses TRBV6-5 and TRBJ2-2; 11 bases are shared with TRBD2. Germline V gives CDR1 MNHEY, CDR2 SVGAGI. The CDR3 length is 15 residues. Trimming at V came to 5 bases and at J to 3 bases, leaving 2 bases not matched to a gene.

This clone was seen more than once but under ten times. This rearrangement joins TRBV2 to TRBJ1-2; TRBD1 is a possible D gene (5 bases). Germline loops: CDR1 SNHLY, CDR2 FYNNEI. The ends were cut back, 1 base at V and 2 bases at J, with 8 bases in the middle. This CDR3 contains 14 residues. The CDR3 region has the DNA TGTGCCAGCAGTGAAGTGGCAGGGAACTATGGCTACACCTTC. Its translation: CASSEVAGNYGYTF.

The rearrangement joins TRBV18 to TRBJ1-2; TRBD1 aligns across 7 bases. V shed 0 bases, J shed 4 bases, and the junction held 14 bases outside the gene matches. Germline lookup yields CDR1 KGHSH and CDR2 LQKENI. The CDR3 is 18 residues long. The CDR3 DNA reads as TGTGCCAGCTCACCACCCCTATCGACAGGGTATGATTCCTATGGCTACACCTTC. Translated: CASSPPLSTGYDSYGYTF.

V and J are TRBV3-1 (or the pseudogene TRBV3-2) and TRBJ1-2; no firm D call. The CDR3 is made up of 14 amino acids. Trimming took off 0 bases at V and 5 bases at J, with 10 bases between the two ends. Germline V CDR1 and CDR2: LGHDT, YNNKEL (reference sequence). The CDR3 bases are TGTGCCAGCAGCCAAGATCTTACGGGGTATGGCTACACCTTC. Translated, it gives CASSQDLTGYGYTF.

The chain is built from TRBV28 and TRBJ1-2; TRBD1 aligns across 8 bases. After removal of 2 bases from V and 8 bases from J, the junction contained 13 bases not matched to a gene. This CDR3 comprises 16 residues. Per the germline V gene, CDR1 is MDHEN and CDR2 is SYDVKM. This CDR3 reads CASSLQGASSLSGYTF. The CDR3 DNA reads TGTGCCAGCAGTTTACAGGGGGCTTCTTCCCTCTCGGGCTACACCTTC.

The V and J genes are TRBV2 and TRBJ2-3; weak D call: TRBD2 (6 bases). The CDR3 length is 15 residues. Trimming removed 2 bases from V and 3 bases from J, with 12 bases in between. Germline lookup yields CDR1 SNHLY and CDR2 FYNNEI. This CDR3 is CASSELASETDTQYF. For the CDR3, the DNA is TGTGCCAGCAGTGAACTTGCTAGCGAAACAGATACGCAGTATTTT.

This clone came up once. The genes are TRBV6-4 and TRBJ1-2; no definite D call. The germline CDR1 and CDR2 sequences are MRHNA and SNTAGT. V was trimmed by 0 bases and J by 3 bases, leaving 17 bases between them. The CDR3 has 17 amino acids. In DNA form, the CDR3 reads TGTGCCAGCAGTGACTCGATGCAGGCCGGATACTACTATGGCTACACCTTC. This sequence encodes CASSDSMQAGYYYGYTF.

The rearrangement joins TRBV19 to TRBJ1-5; 9 bases map to TRBD1. Trimming cost V 6 bases and J 9 bases; bases outside gene matches: 9. CDR1 is LNHDA and CDR2 is SQIVND in the germline V gene (reference sequence). The CDR3 sequence is 14 residues long. CDR3 protein: CASRRQGVNRPQHF. The CDR3 nucleotides read TGTGCCAGTAGAAGACAGGGGGTCAACCGGCCCCAGCATTTT.

The chain recombines TRBV11-2 with TRBJ2-2; 11 positions match TRBD2. The CDR3 extends over 16 amino acids. CDR1 is SGHAT, CDR2 FQNNGV, per germline. Unmatched junction bases numbered 3, after V lost 4 bases and J lost 2 bases. CDR3 coding DNA: TGTGCCAGCAGCTACCGACTAGCGGGAAACACCGGGGAGCTGTTTTTT. Its protein is CASSYRLAGNTGELFF.

V usage is TRBV3-1 (or the pseudogene TRBV3-2) and J usage is TRBJ2-2; 9 bases map to TRBD2. CDR3 size: 17 residues. Losses at the gene ends were 0 bases for V and 4 bases for J; bases not matched to a gene: 6. The germline gives CDR1 LGHDT, CDR2 YNNKEL (reference sequence). The CDR3 loop is CASSQDMSGGPTGELFF. DNA of the CDR3: TGTGCCAGCAGCCAAGATATGAGCGGGGGGCCCACCGGGGAGCTGTTTTTT.

This chain connects TRBV5-6 to TRBJ2-7, with a weak D call TRBD1 (5 bases). The CDR3 is 12 residues long. Germline CDR1 SGHDT, CDR2 YYEEEE. V shed 1 base and J shed 6 bases, with 8 bases lying between them. Here the CDR3 DNA reads TGTGCCAGCAGCTTGTACAGGCGCGAGCAGTACTTC. Protein: CASSLYRREQYF.

The chain joins TRBV9 to TRBJ2-7; 9 bases align to TRBD2. CDR1 is SGDLS and CDR2 is YYNGEE in the germline V gene. The ends lost 3 bases at V and 4 bases at J; junction bases unmatched: 8. This CDR3 region has 15 residues. The CDR3 nucleotides are TGTGCCAGCAGCGGGCGGGAGGGCCTCGGTTACGAGCAGTACTTC. Translation: CASSGREGLGYEQYF.

The J gene is TRBJ1-2, the V gene TRBV6-5; D not certain. V was pared by 8 bases and J by 0 bases, with 10 bases between. Looked up from germline, CDR1 is MNHEY and CDR2 is SVGAGI. This CDR3 comprises 13 residues. CDR3 bases: TGTGCCAGCCGACATCCTTCTAACTATGGCTACACCTTC. It translates to CASRHPSNYGYTF.

The rearrangement joins TRBV7-3 to TRBJ2-3; D may be TRBD2 (6 bases). CDR3 length: 16 residues. Germline-derived CDR1 and CDR2 are SGHTA and FQGTGA. Trimming took 5 bases from V and 2 from J, leaving 17 bases between them. The CDR3 DNA reads TGTGCCAGCAGCCCCCTTGAACGGGGGTCCACAGATACGCAGTATTTT. Encoded protein: CASSPLERGSTDTQYF.

The chain combines TRBV5-1 with TRBJ2-5; D possibly corresponds to TRBD1 (6 bases). Germline V gives CDR1 SGHRS, CDR2 YFSETQ. This CDR3 spans 16 amino acids. V was cut by 2 bases and J by 5 bases, with 19 bases left in between. The CDR3 loop is CASSFQGGRGPETQYF. Here the CDR3 DNA reads TGCGCCAGCAGCTTCCAGGGTGGCAGGGGCCCGGAGACCCAGTACTTC.

The genes are TRBV7-9 and TRBJ2-4, with 7 bases identical to TRBD2. The CDR3 runs to 15 residues. Looked up from germline, CDR1 is SEHNR and CDR2 is FQNEAQ (reference sequence). The V gene end was trimmed by 1 base and the J gene end by 12 bases; junction bases not matched to a gene: 12. CDR3: CASSLELGGLSDQYF. The CDR3 DNA follows: TGTGCCAGCAGCTTAGAGTTGGGAGGGTTAAGCGATCAGTACTTC.

The V call is TRBV29-1, the J call TRBJ2-4; 7 positions match TRBD1. The V segment lost 3 bases and the J segment 1 base; nucleotides outside the gene matches: 6. The CDR3 is made up of 15 amino acids. Looked up from germline, CDR1 is SQVTM and CDR2 is ANQGSEA. CDR3 nucleotides: TGCAGCGTTGAGGACAGGATGCTGGCCAAAAACATTCAGTACTTC. This codes for CSVEDRMLAKNIQYF. The full variable domain, in which reference TRBV29-1 and TRBJ2-4 provide the parts outside the CDR3, is SAVISQKPSRDICQRGTSLTIQCQVDSQVTMMFWYRQQPGQSLTLIATANQGSEATYESGFVIDKFPISRPNLTFSTLTVSNMSPEDSSIYLCSVEDRMLAKNIQYFGAGTRLSVL.

V gene TRBV27 combines with J gene TRBJ2-5, with D perhaps matching TRBD1 (5 bases). This CDR3 spans 14 amino acids. Germline V lookup: CDR1 MNHEY, CDR2 SMNVEV (reference sequence). V lost 6 bases, J lost 1 base, and 12 bases lay in between. In DNA form, the CDR3 reads TGTGCCAGCAGCTCGGCAGGGTTCCAAGAGACCCAGTACTTC. Protein sequence: CASSSAGFQETQYF.

This chain links TRBV30 with TRBJ1-5; possible D gene TRBD1, 6 bases. V lost 4 bases and J 5 bases, leaving 12 bases between the germline ends. This CDR3 region has 13 residues. Germline CDR1 is GTSNPN and CDR2 is SVGIG (reference sequence). The CDR3 is CAWNAGADQPQHF. The CDR3 bases are TGTGCCTGGAATGCGGGGGCTGATCAGCCCCAGCATTTT.

A single count supports this clone. CDR3 sequence reads: CASSLGSGTGDYGYTF. Written as DNA, the CDR3 is TGTGCCAGCAGCCTTGGCTCCGGGACAGGGGACTATGGCTACACCTTC. The chain is built from TRBV3-1 (or the pseudogene TRBV3-2) and TRBJ1-2; 10 positions match TRBD1. The germline CDR1 and CDR2 sequences are LGHDT and YNNKEL (reference sequence). V shed 4 bases and J 3 bases; nucleotides not matched to a gene: 8. The length of the CDR3 is 16 residues.

CDR3 DNA sequence: TGTGCCAGCTCACCCAGGACTAGCGGGACTTTCTACAATGAGCAGTTCTTC. This sequence encodes CASSPRTSGTFYNEQFF. V and J are TRBV18 and TRBJ2-1; 12 bases fit TRBD2. This CDR3 is built from 17 residues. Germline trimming cut 3 bases from V and 3 bases from J; bases unmatched to any gene: 6. Looked up from germline, CDR1 is KGHSH and CDR2 is LQKENI.

This sequence joins TRBV29-1 and TRBJ2-3, with 10 bases identical to TRBD1. With 6 bases clipped from V and 2 bases from J, the junction kept 8 bases outside the gene matches. Germline V lookup: CDR1 SQVTM, CDR2 ANQGSEA. This CDR3 is 15 amino acids long. CDR3 sequence (DNA): TGCAGCGTGGAAAGACAGGGGGCCGTCACAGATACGCAGTATTTT. Translation gives CSVERQGAVTDTQYF.